This T cell receptor beta chain was captured by sequencing in a study of cytomegalovirus exposure and HLA in healthy donors. About this clone itself: Likely a read error: the CDR3 ends without its conserved phenylalanine or tryptophan. It is unclear where the CDR3 begins or ends on the DNA, so no DNA is shown, and the CDR3 is as TCRdb lists it.

The CDR3 is 15 residues long, counting both termini. Germline V CDR1 and CDR2: MNHNS, SASEGT. Sequencing was performed with immunoSEQ multiplex PCR; in TCRdb, only in-frame clones are kept and a portion is missing. The sample includes more than 300,000 clones, roughly 85% of them seen just once. The J gene is TRBJ2-7, the V gene TRBV6-1; the D call in the table, TRBD1, was not verified against the DNA. The sample comprised PBMCs. The TCR was taken from a woman under 30 in good health and CMV-seronegative. CDR3 in amino acids: CASSLKGDLPESVLL.